The clone carrying this T cell receptor beta chain was observed a few times. The antigen is unknown. This sample was included in a study of blood T cells in healthy people across ages. CDR1 is SGHRS, CDR2 YFSETQ, per germline. The CDR3 loop spans 14 amino acids. It was with a sample-barcoded 5' primer and a J-beta primer mix that a second PCR of about 6 to 11 cycles was run. Every molecule of cDNA carried a tag from a template-switch adaptor with 12 random nucleotides. TCRdb redid the calling of the 5' RACE reads with MiXCR, one entry per CDR3 protein. The sample records roughly 1.9 million distinct CDR3 sequences, roughly 43% being singletons. Researchers isolated at least 7 million PBMCs per sample. Overall study results and limits: Higher diversity and more naive CD4+ cells were features of long-lived donors, compared to aged donors. A strong correlation was seen between TCR beta diversity and naive T cell percentage.

The sequence came from a human donor in good health. Sequencing was done on a sample of blood. The chain joins TRBV5-1 to TRBJ2-7, with 11 bases matching TRBD2. The J call is in doubt because the DNA end fits TRBJ2-5 better. CDR3 sequence: CASRLAGGEETQYF. DNA for the CDR3: TGCGCCAGCAGGCTAGCGGGGGGAGAAGAGACCCAGTACTTC.